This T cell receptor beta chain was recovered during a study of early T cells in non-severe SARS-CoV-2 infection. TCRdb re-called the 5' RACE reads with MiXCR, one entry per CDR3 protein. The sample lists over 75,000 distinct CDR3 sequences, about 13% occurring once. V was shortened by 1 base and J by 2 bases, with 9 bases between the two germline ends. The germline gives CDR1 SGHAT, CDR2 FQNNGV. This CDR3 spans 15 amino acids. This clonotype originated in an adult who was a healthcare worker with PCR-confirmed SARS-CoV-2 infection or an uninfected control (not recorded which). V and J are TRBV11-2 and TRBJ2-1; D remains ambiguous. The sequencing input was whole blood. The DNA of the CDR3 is TGTGCCAGCAGCTTAGGGATAGGAGCCTACAATGAGCAGTTCTTC. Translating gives CASSLGIGAYNEQFF. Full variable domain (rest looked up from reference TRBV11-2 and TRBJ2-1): EAGVAQSPRYKIIEKRQSVAFWCNPISGHATLYWYQQILGQGPKLLIQFQNNGVVDDSQLPKDRFSAERLKGVDSTLKIQPAKLEDSAVYLCASSLGIGAYNEQFFGPGTRLTVL.